Below, one TCR beta chain is given with its context. The data originate from a study of blood T cell repertoires in COVID-19. Study information: Italy, Spain and the United States were the sources of the convalescent and acute COVID-19 samples. T cells, B-cell-depleted T cells, or PBMCs provided the cDNA or gDNA that served as material.

Original handling: Reference gene primer amplification yielded estimated nucleated cell counts. Clones were read by immunoSEQ multiplex PCR, and TCRdb kept only the in-frame ones, dropping some. That table gives V, J and clone size, and the DNA gave D and trimming. The table records more than 300,000 clones, around 83% of them present only once. V lost 0 bases and J 4 bases, leaving 13 bases between the germline ends. From germline, CDR1 is SGHDT and CDR2 YYEEEE. This CDR3 is built from 15 residues. The TCR was taken from a woman in her forties or fifties with acute or convalescent COVID-19. The chain couples TRBV5-6 to TRBJ1-1, with D possibly TRBD1 on 5 matching bases. The source material was peripheral blood. This chain's CDR3 is CASSLGEQASTEAFF. The CDR3 DNA is TGTGCCAGCAGCTTGGGGGAACAGGCGAGCACTGAAGCTTTCTTT.